Following are 25 T cell receptor beta chains from one sample sequenced in a study of tissue T cells after allogeneic stem cell transplantation. Using immunoSEQ multiplex PCR, the repertoire was profiled, and TCRdb retains in-frame clones only, with some absent. The sample carries more than 7,500 clones, 56% recorded once. The source material was tissue from the jejunum, sampled at autopsy. These receptors were taken from a female donor of 60 years or more with lung cancer.

The J gene is TRBJ2-5, the V gene TRBV5-1, with 7 bases matching TRBD1. The germline gives CDR1 SGHRS, CDR2 YFSETQ. Trimming at V came to 4 bases and at J to 2 bases, leaving 8 bases not matched to a gene. The CDR3 sequence is 15 residues long. Here the CDR3 reads CASSQGQRRQETQYF. The DNA for the CDR3 is TGCGCCAGCAGCCAGGGACAGCGCCGTCAAGAGACCCAGTACTTC.

The V and J genes are TRBV6-5 and TRBJ2-1; D is perhaps TRBD1 (5 bases). The CDR3 contains 13 residues. Germline assignment: CDR1 MNHEY and CDR2 SVGAGI. The germline V and J ends were trimmed by 7 bases and 10 bases, with 17 bases remaining between them. The CDR3 sequence is CASTTSIDSEQFF. CDR3 DNA: TGTGCCAGCACCACGTCCATAGACAGCGAGCAGTTCTTC.

This rearrangement joins TRBV5-6 to TRBJ2-4; a weak D match, TRBD2 (6 bases). Trimming pared 1 base from V and 1 base from J, leaving 9 bases between. CDR3 length: 15 amino acids. Germline CDR1 SGHDT, CDR2 YYEEEE. DNA of the CDR3: TGTGCCAGCAGCTTGCGTGGGGGGGCCAAAAACATTCAGTACTTC. Translation: CASSLRGGAKNIQYF.

This clone was counted only a few times. The CDR3 reads CASSQDVTRTSGRSSYNEQFF. In DNA form, the CDR3 reads TGTGCCAGCAGCCAAGATGTGACGAGGACTAGCGGGAGGTCATCCTACAATGAGCAGTTCTTC. The chain combines TRBV14 with TRBJ2-1; 14 positions agree with TRBD2. Germline trimming cut 0 bases from V and 1 base from J; bases unmatched to any gene: 11. Germline assignment: CDR1 SGHDN and CDR2 FVKESK. CDR3 length equals 21 residues.

This sequence joins TRBV5-6 and TRBJ2-1; 7 positions match TRBD1. The germline V gene has CDR1 SGHDT and CDR2 YYEEEE. The CDR3 covers 17 residues. Germline trimming cut 3 bases from V and 0 bases from J; bases unmatched to any gene: 9. DNA for the CDR3: TGTGCCAGCAGCTGGGGAGCGACAGGGAGCTCCTACAATGAGCAGTTCTTC. Protein sequence: CASSWGATGSSYNEQFF.

The V gene is TRBV11-3, the J gene TRBJ2-6, with TRBD2 as a possible D gene (6 bases). This CDR3 contains 16 residues. The germline gives CDR1 SGHNT, CDR2 YENEEA. Trimming shortened V by 3 bases and J by 4 bases, and 13 bases separated the two germline ends. The CDR3 coding sequence is TGTGCCAGCAGCTTCGGGTCCGCGGGGGGGGCCAACGTCCTGACTTTC. Protein product: CASSFGSAGGANVLTF.

The V call is TRBV2, the J call TRBJ1-2, with D possibly TRBD1 on 6 matching bases. Germline-derived CDR1 and CDR2 are SNHLY and FYNNEI. The CDR3 loop spans 14 amino acids. Trimming cost V 0 bases and J 8 bases, with 13 bases left between them. For the CDR3, the DNA is TGTGCCAGCAGTGAAGCCCGACAGGCACGCGGCTACACCTTC. Translated, it gives CASSEARQARGYTF.

The chain employs TRBV5-4 and TRBJ2-7, with 9 nucleotides matching TRBD2. The germline V gene encodes CDR1 SGHNT and CDR2 YYREEE (reference sequence). The CDR3 runs to 14 residues. V trimming: 4 bases; J trimming: 4 bases; junction bases outside the gene matches: 6. The DNA of the CDR3 is TGTGCCAGCAGCGGTAGCGGGAGTATTTACGAGCAGTACTTC. Amino acids: CASSGSGSIYEQYF.

The chain has TRBV19 and TRBJ2-1, with D perhaps TRBD1 or TRBD2 (5 bases each). The CDR3 runs to 14 residues. V lost 3 bases and J lost 8, with 14 bases in between. CDR1 is LNHDA, CDR2 SQIVND, per germline (reference sequence). CDR3 nucleotide sequence: TGTGCCAGTAGTATGCTGGGGGAGAGAGATGAGCAGTTCTTC. Translated: CASSMLGERDEQFF.

The chain combines TRBV11-3 with TRBJ2-7; the D gene is possibly TRBD2 (5 bases). The CDR3 has 15 residues. V was trimmed by 2 bases and J by 4 bases, leaving 15 bases between them. Germline V gene lookup returns CDR1 SGHNT and CDR2 YENEEA. The CDR3, as DNA: TGTGCCAGCAGCTTATTGGGTGGGAGAGGATACGAGCAGTACTTC. It is translated as CASSLLGGRGYEQYF. The full variable domain, completed using reference TRBV11-3 and TRBJ2-7, is EAGVVQSPRYKIIEKKQPVAFWCNPISGHNTLYWYLQNLGQGPELLIRYENEEAVDDSQLPKDRFSAERLKGVDSTLKIQPAELGDSAVYLCASSLLGGRGYEQYFGPGTRLTVT.

This rearrangement joins TRBV5-6 to TRBJ2-7; the D is unclear. The CDR3 has 12 amino acids. Trimming stripped 4 bases from V and 3 bases from J, with 8 bases between. Germline CDR1 is SGHDT and CDR2 is YYEEEE. The CDR3 spells CASSVTNYEQYF. The CDR3, as DNA: TGTGCCAGCAGCGTAACCAACTACGAGCAGTACTTC.

This clone was counted only a few times. This chain joins TRBV15 and TRBJ1-5; tentatively, D is TRBD1 (6 bases). CDR1 LNHNV and CDR2 YYDKDF come from the germline V gene (reference sequence). This CDR3 has 14 residues. V lost 3 bases, J lost 7 bases, and 13 bases lay in between. CDR3 bases: TGTGCCACCAGCAGGGGAACAGGGCTACAGCCCCAGCATTTT. This codes for CATSRGTGLQPQHF.

V and J are TRBV29-1 and TRBJ2-3, with a possible D match to TRBD2 (6 bases). The CDR3 has 13 amino acids. With 6 bases removed from V and 4 bases from J, the gap between germline ends came to 14 bases. Germline-derived CDR1 and CDR2 are SQVTM and ANQGSEA. Here the CDR3 reads CSVARGWPDTQYF. The DNA for the CDR3 is TGCAGCGTCGCCCGGGGGTGGCCAGATACGCAGTATTTT.

This clone turned up a few times. The V and J genes are TRBV29-1 and TRBJ1-1; 9 bases are shared with TRBD1. The CDR3 spans 14 residues. CDR1 and CDR2 (germline): SQVTM, ANQGSEA. V lost 8 bases to trimming and J lost 3 bases; unmatched junction nucleotides: 10. This CDR3 is CSPLRTGADTEAFF. Written as DNA, the CDR3 is TGCAGCCCCCTCCGGACAGGGGCGGACACTGAAGCTTTCTTT.

The chain is built from TRBV19 and TRBJ1-5; D may be TRBD1 (5 bases). Germline V gene lookup returns CDR1 LNHDA and CDR2 SQIVND (reference sequence). The V end lost 6 bases, the J end lost 1 base, and 13 bases lay between the germline ends. CDR3 length: 15 residues. The CDR3 loop is CASSEGKRSNQPQHF. The CDR3 DNA reads TGTGCCAGTAGCGAGGGGAAAAGGAGCAATCAGCCCCAGCATTTT.

This chain joins TRBV11-3 and TRBJ1-2; D not resolved. The V and J ends lost 5 bases and 8 bases respectively, with 12 bases between them. CDR3 size: 12 residues. Germline CDR1 reads SGHNT; CDR2 reads YENEEA. CDR3 bases: TGTGCCAGCAGCCTCGATCCGGTGGGCTACACCTTC. Residues: CASSLDPVGYTF. Full variable domain (remainder filled in from reference TRBV11-3 and TRBJ1-2): EAGVVQSPRYKIIEKKQPVAFWCNPISGHNTLYWYLQNLGQGPELLIRYENEEAVDDSQLPKDRFSAERLKGVDSTLKIQPAELGDSAVYLCASSLDPVGYTFGSGTRLTVV.

This chain links TRBV5-6 with TRBJ2-1, with 7 bases matching TRBD2. The CDR3 runs to 12 residues. Germline lookup yields CDR1 SGHDT and CDR2 YYEEEE. V shed 2 bases, J shed 12 bases, and the junction held 5 bases outside the gene matches. CDR3: CASSFGGIGQFF. CDR3 nucleotides: TGTGCCAGCAGCTTCGGGGGGATAGGGCAGTTCTTC.

About this clone: The same CDR3 arises from other DNA sequences in this sample as well. The chain links TRBV7-3 to TRBJ2-1; D possibly matches TRBD1 or TRBD2 (5 bases each). The CDR3 totals 14 residues. In germline, CDR1 is SGHTA, CDR2 FQGTGA. The V end was cut by 2 bases, the J end by 7 bases, with 12 bases between. The CDR3 DNA follows: TGTGCCAGCAGCTTAGGGGACCGGGTAAATGAGCAGTTCTTC. Residues: CASSLGDRVNEQFF.

This clone showed up just a few times. The chain carries TRBV16 and TRBJ1-2; D not certain. V shed 4 bases and J shed 4 bases, with 16 bases lying between them. The CDR3 runs to 15 residues. Germline values: CDR1 KGHSY, CDR2 FQNENV. The CDR3 DNA follows: TGTGCCAGCAGCCTCAGAGCCTCATTTGGCTATGGCTACACCTTC. This encodes CASSLRASFGYGYTF.

The chain combines TRBV5-1 with TRBJ2-3; D may match TRBD1 or TRBD2 (5 bases each). Trimming removed 4 bases from V and 6 bases from J, with 18 bases in between. Germline V gives CDR1 SGHRS, CDR2 YFSETQ. The CDR3 covers 15 residues. The CDR3 DNA reads TGCGCCAGCAGCGGGGGAGTTAGCTTTTCCGATACGCAGTATTTT. This encodes CASSGGVSFSDTQYF.

CDR3 loop: CASSQGIGGTDTQYF. CDR3 sequence (DNA): TGTGCCAGCAGCCAAGGAATCGGTGGCACAGATACGCAGTATTTT. The rearrangement links TRBV4-2 to TRBJ2-3; no firm D call. CDR3 length: 15 amino acids. Germline lookup yields CDR1 LGHNA and CDR2 YNFKEQ. Trimming removed 1 base at V and 1 base at J, with 9 bases between.

Sample share makes this clone medium-sized. This chain joins TRBV10-2 and TRBJ1-5, with a tentative D call TRBD1 (5 bases). V was clipped by 6 bases and J by 2 bases, with 14 bases between them. The CDR3 spans 15 residues. Germline V CDR1 and CDR2: WSHSY, SAAADI. CDR3 loop: CASREGAGGNQPQHF. CDR3 in DNA: TGCGCCAGCAGGGAAGGGGCGGGTGGCAATCAGCCCCAGCATTTT.

This rearrangement joins TRBV5-1 to TRBJ2-3, with 7 bases identical to TRBD2. The CDR3 runs to 15 residues. V was pared by 3 bases and J by 3 bases, with 7 bases of the junction left unmatched. Per germline, CDR1 SGHRS and CDR2 YFSETQ. As DNA, the CDR3 is TGCGCCAGCAGCTCTGGACTAGGAACTACAGATACGCAGTATTTT. Its protein is CASSSGLGTTDTQYF.

V usage is TRBV4-3 and J usage is TRBJ2-7; 9 bases are shared with TRBD1. Germline V gives CDR1 LGHNA, CDR2 YSLEER. Trimming removed 3 bases from V and 5 bases from J; junction bases left unmatched: 2. The CDR3 covers 13 residues. CDR3 sequence: CASSQTGGNEQYF. The DNA of the CDR3 is TGCGCCAGCAGCCAGACAGGGGGGAACGAGCAGTACTTC.

In its sample, this clone was seen once. This chain connects TRBV6-5 to TRBJ1-1; TRBD1 aligns across 7 bases. CDR1 and CDR2 (germline): MNHEY, SVGAGI. This CDR3 spans 14 amino acids. J was trimmed by 11 bases and V by 5 bases; bases with no gene match: 14. Written as DNA, the CDR3 is TGTGCCAGCAGTACAGGGGCGGCAGTTCTTCCGGCTTTCTTT. Its translation is CASSTGAAVLPAFF.